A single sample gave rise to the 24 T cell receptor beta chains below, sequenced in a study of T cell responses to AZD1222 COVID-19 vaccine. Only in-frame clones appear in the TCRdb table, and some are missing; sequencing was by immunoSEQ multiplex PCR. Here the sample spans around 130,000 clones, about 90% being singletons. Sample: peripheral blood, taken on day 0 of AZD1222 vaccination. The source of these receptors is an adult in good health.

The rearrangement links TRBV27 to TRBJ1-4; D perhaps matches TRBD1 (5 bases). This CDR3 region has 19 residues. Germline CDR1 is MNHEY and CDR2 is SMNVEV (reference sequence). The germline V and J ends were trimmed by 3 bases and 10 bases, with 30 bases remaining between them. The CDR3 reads CASSFKPPAGDVSEGKLFF. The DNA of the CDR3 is TGTGCCAGCAGTTTTAAACCCCCCGCCGGGGACGTTTCCGAAGGAAAACTGTTTTTT.

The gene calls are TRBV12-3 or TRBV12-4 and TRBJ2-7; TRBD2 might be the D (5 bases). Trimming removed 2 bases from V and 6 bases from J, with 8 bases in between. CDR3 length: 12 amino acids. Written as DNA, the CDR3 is TGTGCCAGCAGTTTATGGGAGACCGAGCAGTACTTC. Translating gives CASSLWETEQYF.

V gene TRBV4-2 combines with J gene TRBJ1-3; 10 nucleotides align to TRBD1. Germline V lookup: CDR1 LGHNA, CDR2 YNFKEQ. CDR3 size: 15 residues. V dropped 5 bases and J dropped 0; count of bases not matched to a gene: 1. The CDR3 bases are TGTGCCAGCAGCAGGGACAGGGGCTCTGGAAACACCATATATTTT. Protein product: CASSRDRGSGNTIYF.

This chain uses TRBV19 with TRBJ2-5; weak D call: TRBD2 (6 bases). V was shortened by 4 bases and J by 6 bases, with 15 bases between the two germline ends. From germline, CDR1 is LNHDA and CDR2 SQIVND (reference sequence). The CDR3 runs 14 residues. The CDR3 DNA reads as TGTGCCAGTAGTAACCGGGACTTGGCCCAGACCCAGTACTTC. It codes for CASSNRDLAQTQYF.

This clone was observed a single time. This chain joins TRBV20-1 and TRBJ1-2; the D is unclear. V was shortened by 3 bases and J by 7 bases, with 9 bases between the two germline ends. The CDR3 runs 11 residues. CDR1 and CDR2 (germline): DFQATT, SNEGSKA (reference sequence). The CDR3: CSASRPSGYTF. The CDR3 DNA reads TGCAGTGCTAGTAGGCCCTCTGGCTACACCTTC.

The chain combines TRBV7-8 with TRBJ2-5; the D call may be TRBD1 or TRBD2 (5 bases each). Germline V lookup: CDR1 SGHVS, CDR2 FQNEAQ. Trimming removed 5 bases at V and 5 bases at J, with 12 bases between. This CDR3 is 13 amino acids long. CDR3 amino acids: CASSPGRRETQYF. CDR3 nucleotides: TGTGCCAGCAGCCCGGGACGGCGGGAGACCCAGTACTTC.

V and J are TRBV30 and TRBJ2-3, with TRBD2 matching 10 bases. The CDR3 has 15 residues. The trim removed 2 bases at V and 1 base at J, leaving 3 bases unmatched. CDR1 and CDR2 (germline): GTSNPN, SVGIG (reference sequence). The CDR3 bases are TGTGCCTGGAGTCGGCTAGCGGGAGGCACAGATACGCAGTATTTT. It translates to CAWSRLAGGTDTQYF.

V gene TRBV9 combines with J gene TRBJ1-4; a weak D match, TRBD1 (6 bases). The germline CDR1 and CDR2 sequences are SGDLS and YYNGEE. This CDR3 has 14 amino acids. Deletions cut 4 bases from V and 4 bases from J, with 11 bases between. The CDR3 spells CASSTTGSNEKLFF. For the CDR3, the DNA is TGTGCCAGCAGCACCACAGGGAGTAATGAAAAACTGTTTTTT.

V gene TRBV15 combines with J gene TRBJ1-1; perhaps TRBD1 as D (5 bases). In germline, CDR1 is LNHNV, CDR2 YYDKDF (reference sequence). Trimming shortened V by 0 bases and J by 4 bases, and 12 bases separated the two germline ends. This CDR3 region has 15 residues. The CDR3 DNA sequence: TGTGCCACCAGCAGAGATCATGCAGGGAGCACTGAAGCTTTCTTT. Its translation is CATSRDHAGSTEAFF.

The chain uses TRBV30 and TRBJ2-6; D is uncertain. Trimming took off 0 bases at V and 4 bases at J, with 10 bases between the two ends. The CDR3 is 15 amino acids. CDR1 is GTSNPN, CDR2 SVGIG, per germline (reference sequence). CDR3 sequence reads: CAWSVGATGANVLTF. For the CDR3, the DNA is TGTGCCTGGAGTGTAGGCGCGACCGGGGCCAACGTCCTGACTTTC.

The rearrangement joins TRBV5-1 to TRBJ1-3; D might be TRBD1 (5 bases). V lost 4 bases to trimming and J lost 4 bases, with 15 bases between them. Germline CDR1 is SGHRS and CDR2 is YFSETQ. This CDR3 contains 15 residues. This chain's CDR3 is CASSTTGAPGNTIYF. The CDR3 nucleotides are TGCGCCAGCAGCACTACAGGTGCTCCGGGAAACACCATATATTTT.

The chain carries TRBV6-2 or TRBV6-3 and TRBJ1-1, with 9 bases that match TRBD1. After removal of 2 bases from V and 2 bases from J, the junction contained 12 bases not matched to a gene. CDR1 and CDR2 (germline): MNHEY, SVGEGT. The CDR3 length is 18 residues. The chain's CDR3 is CASSYVRDRVFRNTEAFF. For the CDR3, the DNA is TGTGCCAGCAGTTACGTCCGGGACAGGGTTTTTAGAAACACTGAAGCTTTCTTT.

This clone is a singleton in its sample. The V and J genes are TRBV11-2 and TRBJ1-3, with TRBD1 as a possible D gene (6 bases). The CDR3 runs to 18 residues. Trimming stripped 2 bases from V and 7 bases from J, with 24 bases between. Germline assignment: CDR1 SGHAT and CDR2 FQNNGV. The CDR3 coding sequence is TGTGCCAGCAGCTTAAGGTTGGGGGGCCTCCCGACGGGGAACACCATATATTTT. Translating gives CASSLRLGGLPTGNTIYF. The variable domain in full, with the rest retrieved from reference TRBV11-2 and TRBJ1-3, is EAGVAQSPRYKIIEKRQSVAFWCNPISGHATLYWYQQILGQGPKLLIQFQNNGVVDDSQLPKDRFSAERLKGVDSTLKIQPAKLEDSAVYLCASSLRLGGLPTGNTIYFGEGSWLTVV.

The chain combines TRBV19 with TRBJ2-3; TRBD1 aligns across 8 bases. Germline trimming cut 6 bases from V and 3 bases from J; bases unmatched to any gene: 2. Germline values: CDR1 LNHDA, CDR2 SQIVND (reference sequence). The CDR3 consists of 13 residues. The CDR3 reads CASRNRGTDTQYF. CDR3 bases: TGTGCCAGTAGGAACAGGGGGACAGATACGCAGTATTTT.

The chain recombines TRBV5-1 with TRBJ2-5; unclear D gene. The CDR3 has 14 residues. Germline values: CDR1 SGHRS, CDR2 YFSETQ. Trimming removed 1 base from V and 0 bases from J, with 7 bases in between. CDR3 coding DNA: TGCGCCAGCAGCTTGATCCCAGACCAAGAGACCCAGTACTTC. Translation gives CASSLIPDQETQYF.

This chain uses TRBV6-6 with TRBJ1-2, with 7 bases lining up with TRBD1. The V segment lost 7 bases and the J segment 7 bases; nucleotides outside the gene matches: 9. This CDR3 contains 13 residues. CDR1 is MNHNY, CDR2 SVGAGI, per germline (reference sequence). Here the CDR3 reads CASNPAGGSGYTF. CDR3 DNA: TGTGCCAGCAATCCCGCAGGGGGGAGTGGCTACACCTTC.

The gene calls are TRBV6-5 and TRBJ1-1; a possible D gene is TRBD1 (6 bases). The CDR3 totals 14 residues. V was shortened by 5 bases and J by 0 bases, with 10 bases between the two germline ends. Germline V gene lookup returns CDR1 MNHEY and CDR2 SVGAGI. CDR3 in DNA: TGTGCCAGCAGTCAGGGGTTCGTGAACACTGAAGCTTTCTTT. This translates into CASSQGFVNTEAFF.

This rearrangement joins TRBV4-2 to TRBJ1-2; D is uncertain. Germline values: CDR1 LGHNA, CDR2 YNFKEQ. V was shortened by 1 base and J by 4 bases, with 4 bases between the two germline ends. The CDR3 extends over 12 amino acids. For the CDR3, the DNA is TGTGCCAGCAGCCAAGCCGGCTATGGCTACACCTTC. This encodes CASSQAGYGYTF.

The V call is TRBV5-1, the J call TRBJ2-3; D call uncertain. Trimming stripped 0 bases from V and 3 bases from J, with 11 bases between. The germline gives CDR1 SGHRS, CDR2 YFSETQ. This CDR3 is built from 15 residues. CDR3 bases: TGCGCCAGCAGCTTGGGCGGCCCCGCGACAGATACGCAGTATTTT. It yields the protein CASSLGGPATDTQYF.

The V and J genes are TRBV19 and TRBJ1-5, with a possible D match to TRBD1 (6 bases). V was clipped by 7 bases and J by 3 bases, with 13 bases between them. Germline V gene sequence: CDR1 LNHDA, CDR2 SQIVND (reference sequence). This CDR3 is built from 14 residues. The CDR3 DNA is TGTGCCAGTAACTTTGGGGGGGCCAATCAGCCCCAGCATTTT. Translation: CASNFGGANQPQHF.

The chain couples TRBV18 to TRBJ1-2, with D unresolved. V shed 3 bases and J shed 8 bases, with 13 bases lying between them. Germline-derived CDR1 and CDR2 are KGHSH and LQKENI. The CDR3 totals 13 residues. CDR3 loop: CASSPKESRGYTF. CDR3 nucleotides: TGTGCCAGCTCACCTAAGGAGTCGCGGGGCTACACCTTC.

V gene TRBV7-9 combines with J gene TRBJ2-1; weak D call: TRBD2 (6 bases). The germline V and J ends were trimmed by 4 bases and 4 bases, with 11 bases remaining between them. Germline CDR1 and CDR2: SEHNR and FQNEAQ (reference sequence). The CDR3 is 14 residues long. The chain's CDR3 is CASSSIAEYNEQFF. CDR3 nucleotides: TGTGCCAGCAGCTCGATAGCGGAGTACAATGAGCAGTTCTTC.

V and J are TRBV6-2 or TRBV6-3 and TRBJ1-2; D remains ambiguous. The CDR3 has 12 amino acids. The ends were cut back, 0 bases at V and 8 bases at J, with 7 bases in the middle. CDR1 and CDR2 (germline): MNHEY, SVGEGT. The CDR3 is CASSYSREGYTF. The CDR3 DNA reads TGTGCCAGCAGTTACTCTCGGGAGGGCTACACCTTC.

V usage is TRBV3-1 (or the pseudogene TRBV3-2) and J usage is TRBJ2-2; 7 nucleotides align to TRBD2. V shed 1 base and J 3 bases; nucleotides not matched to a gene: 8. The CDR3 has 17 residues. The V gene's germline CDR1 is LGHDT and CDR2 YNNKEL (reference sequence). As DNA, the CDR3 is TGTGCCAGCAGCCAAGTTTTCGGGAGGCGGGACACCGGGGAGCTGTTTTTT. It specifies CASSQVFGRRDTGELFF.